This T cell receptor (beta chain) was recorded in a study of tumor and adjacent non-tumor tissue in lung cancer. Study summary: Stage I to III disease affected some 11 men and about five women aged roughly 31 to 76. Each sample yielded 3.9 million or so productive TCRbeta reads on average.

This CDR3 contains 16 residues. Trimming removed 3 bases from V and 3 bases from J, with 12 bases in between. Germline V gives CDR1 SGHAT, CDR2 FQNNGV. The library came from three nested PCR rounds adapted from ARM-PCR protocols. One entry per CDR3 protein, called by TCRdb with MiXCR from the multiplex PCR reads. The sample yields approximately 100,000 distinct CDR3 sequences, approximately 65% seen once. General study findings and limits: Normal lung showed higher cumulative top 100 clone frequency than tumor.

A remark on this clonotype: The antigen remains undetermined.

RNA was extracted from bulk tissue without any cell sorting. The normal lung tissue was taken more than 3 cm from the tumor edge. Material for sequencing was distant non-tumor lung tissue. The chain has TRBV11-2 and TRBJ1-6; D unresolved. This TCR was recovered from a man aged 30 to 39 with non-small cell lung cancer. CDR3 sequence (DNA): TGTGCCAGCAGCTTTGACTCGGCAGGCTATAATTCACCCCTCCACTTT. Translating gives CASSFDSAGYNSPLHF.